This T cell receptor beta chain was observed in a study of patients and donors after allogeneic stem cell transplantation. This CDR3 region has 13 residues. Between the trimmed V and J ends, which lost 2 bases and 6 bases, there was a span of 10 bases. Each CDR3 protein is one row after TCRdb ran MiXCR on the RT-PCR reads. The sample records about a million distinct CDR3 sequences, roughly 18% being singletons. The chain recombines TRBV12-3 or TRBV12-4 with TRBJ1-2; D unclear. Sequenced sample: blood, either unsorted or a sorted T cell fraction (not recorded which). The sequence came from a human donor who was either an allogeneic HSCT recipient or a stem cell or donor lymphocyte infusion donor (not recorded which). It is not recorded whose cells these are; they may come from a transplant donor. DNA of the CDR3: TGTGCCAGCAGTTTATGGGCAGCAGATGGCTACACCTTC. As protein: CASSLWAADGYTF.